Listed below are T cell receptor beta chains from one sample, sequenced in a study of blood T cell repertoires in COVID-19. Data came from immunoSEQ multiplex PCR; TCRdb stores just in-frame clones and leaves some out. The sample lists 200,000 to 250,000 clones, around 80% occurring once. The sequenced sample consisted of peripheral blood. These receptors were obtained from an elderly woman with active or convalescent COVID-19. Each CDR3 is given with its conserved first and last residue. D genes are given only for firm matches. A clone size is listed for some rows: how often the clone was seen (once, few, many), or a class if it is expanded.

TRBJ1-2,TRBV27,.,TRBD1,TGTGCCAGCAGTATCTACAGGGGAAGCTATGGCTACACCTTC,CASSIYRGSYGYTF
TRBJ2-5,TRBV7-2,.,.,TGTGCCAGCAGCTCTTCCCGAAGCGGCCAAGAGACCCAGTACTTC,CASSSSRSGQETQYF
TRBJ1-6,TRBV6-5,.,.,TGTGCCAGCATAAGACAGCCAAATAATTCACCCCTCCACTTT,CASIRQPNNSPLHF
TRBJ2-5,TRBV11-2,.,TRBD1,TGTGCCAGCAGCTCGGGACAGTCTTACCAAGAGACCCAGTACTTC,CASSSGQSYQETQYF
TRBJ1-6,TRBV11-2,.,.,TGTGCCAGCAGCTTTAACTCCTATAATTCACCCCTCCACTTT,CASSFNSYNSPLHF
TRBJ1-5,TRBV19,.,.,TGTGCCAGTAGTATGTCCCCTCCCCTAGCCTCTCCCCAGCATTTT,CASSMSPPLASPQHF
TRBJ1-5,TRBV10-3,.,.,TGTGCCATCAGTGAGTCCTCAGACTCCAACAGGGGCAATCAGCCCCAGCATTTT,CAISESSDSNRGNQPQHF
TRBJ2-5,TRBV10-3,.,TRBD2,TGTGCCATCAGTGAGTCGAGGACTAGCGGGAGTGGGCAAGAGACCCAGTACTTC,CAISESRTSGSGQETQYF
TRBJ1-4,TRBV5-3,.,TRBD1,TGTGCCAGAAGCTTGGCCTCCGGGACAGGGTGGGGAGGTGAAAAACTGTTTTTT,CARSLASGTGWGGEKLFF
TRBJ2-2,TRBV7-9,.,.,TGTGCCAGCAGCTTAGACAAGAACACCGGGGAGCTGTTTTTT,CASSLDKNTGELFF
TRBJ2-1,TRBV20-1,.,.,TGCAGTGCTAGTGGAGGGGGCGAGCAGTTCTTC,CSASGGGEQFF
TRBJ1-4,TRBV28,.,.,TGTGCCAGCAGCCCGGGAGGACGTGGGGTCGGTGAAAAACTGTTTTTT,CASSPGGRGVGEKLFF
TRBJ2-3,TRBV18,.,.,TGTGCCAGCTCACCACTCAGTCCGCCGACTGATACGCAGTATTTT,CASSPLSPPTDTQYF
TRBJ2-1,TRBV7-9,.,.,TGTGCCAGCAGCTTAGCTTCAGGGGTGCGGTGGCAGTTCTTC,CASSLASGVRWQFF
TRBJ1-1,TRBV7-3,.,.,TGTGCCAGCAGCTTAGGAGGCGAGCGGCGCACTGAAGCTTTCTTT,CASSLGGERRTEAFF
TRBJ2-6,TRBV2,.,TRBD2,TGTGCCAGCCAAGCGGGGAGCTCTGGGGCCAACGTCCTGACTTTC,CASQAGSSGANVLTF
TRBJ1-1,TRBV6-5,.,.,TGTGCCAGCAGCAGGGACTTGGATGAAGCTTTCTTT,CASSRDLDEAFF
TRBJ1-1,TRBV19,.,TRBD1,TGTGCCAGTAGTAACACAGGGGGCTCGTCTGAAGCTTTCTTT,CASSNTGGSSEAFF
TRBJ2-2,TRBV9,.,TRBD1,TGTGCCAGCAGCGTAGGGGGACAGGGTTTTAACACCGGGGAGCTGTTTTTT,CASSVGGQGFNTGELFF
TRBJ2-5,TRBV11-2,once,TRBD2,TGTGCCAGCAGCTCTCGGCCCGGGACTAGCAGGGAGACCCAGTACTTC,CASSSRPGTSRETQYF
TRBJ2-5,TRBV7-6,.,.,TGTGCCAGCAGTTCCCGACAGGTCCAAGAGACCCAGTACTTC,CASSSRQVQETQYF
TRBJ2-1,TRBV5-1,.,TRBD2,TGCGCCAGCAGCGCTACTAGCGGGAGCTTTGATGAGCAGTTCTTC,CASSATSGSFDEQFF
TRBJ1-1,TRBV7-2,few,TRBD1,TGTGCCAGCAGCTTAGCCCCGATGGGACAGGGAGTTGCTGAAGCTTTCTTT,CASSLAPMGQGVAEAFF
TRBJ1-1,TRBV9,.,TRBD1,TGTGCCAGCAGCGTTGGCAGGGGGCGAACTGAAGCTTTCTTT,CASSVGRGRTEAFF
TRBJ1-2,TRBV25-1,once,.,TGTGCCGTACAGGTTTTCTATGGCTACACCTTC,CAVQVFYGYTF
TRBJ2-3,TRBV5-5,.,.,TGTGCCAGCAGCTTCGAAGGGGGAAAAGATACGCAGTATTTT,CASSFEGGKDTQYF
TRBJ1-1,TRBV21-1,.,.,TGTGCCAGCAGCACCAGGGGGAAAAACACTGAAGCTTTCTTT,CASSTRGKNTEAFF
TRBJ2-2,TRBV6-1,.,.,TGTGCCAGCAGTGAAGGGCGGAAAAACACCGGGGAGCTGTTTTTT,CASSEGRKNTGELFF
TRBJ2-7,TRBV7-6,.,.,TGTGCCAGCAGCTCCCGCAGGGGGGCCGAGCAGTACTTC,CASSSRRGAEQYF